This note documents a single T cell receptor (beta chain) sequence. Its antigen is currently unknown. This CDR3 is 14 amino acids long. V was clipped by 8 bases and J by 1 base; unmatched bases: 8. The germline V gene encodes CDR1 MDHEN and CDR2 SYDVKM. Use of 60 Vbeta and 13 Jbeta primers characterized the PCR. This table comes from immunoSEQ multiplex PCR, and its TCRdb copy is limited to in-frame clones, with some not included. The sample lists fewer than 200,000 clones, roughly 75% occurring once. This entry is derived from a study of cytomegalovirus exposure and HLA in healthy donors. Study observations and caveats: An analysis that was carried out later associated 16,951 TCR beta sequences with HLA alleles at 0.05 false discovery rate.

Source material: PBMCs. The TCR comes from a man between 18 and 29 years old in good health and CMV-seronegative. The chain combines TRBV28 with TRBJ2-7, with 7 bases that match TRBD2. Here the CDR3 DNA reads TGTGCCAGCCTCAGCGGCGGGAGTTCCTACGAGCAGTACTTC. Translated: CASLSGGSSYEQYF.